This T cell receptor (beta chain) was captured by sequencing in a study of T cells expressing NK-cell markers. Across the whole study: From sorted CD3+CD56+NKG2C+, CD3+CD56+NKG2C- and CD3+CD56-NKG2C+ T cells came the TCR beta repertoires. Seven of the eight sequenced donors were HCMV-seropositive; one was seronegative. Study-wide points: A few donors' CD3+CD56-NKG2C+ cells were dominated by the same clonotypes.

The CDR3 covers 15 residues. Germline V gives CDR1 SGHRS, CDR2 YFSETQ. TCRdb reworked the 5' RACE reads into one entry per CDR3 protein, no DNA. The specimen's table records 350,000 to 500,000 distinct CDR3 sequences. On this clonotype itself: No antigen is known for it.

V and J are TRBV5-1 and TRBJ2-5. Sequenced material: blood T cells: a sorted CD56 or NKG2C T cell subset, CD4+ or CD8+ T cells, or bulk PBMC T cells (not recorded which). The TCR comes from a woman aged 18 to 75 in good health. CDR3 loop: CASSLAAAYQETQYF. The full variable domain, with the rest looked up from reference TRBV5-1 and TRBJ2-5, is KAGVTQTPRYLIKTRGQQVTLSCSPISGHRSVSWYQQTPGQGLQFLFEYFSETQRNKGNFPGRFSGRQFSNSRSEMNVSTLELGDSALYLCASSLAAAYQETQYFGPGTRLLVL.